This passage covers 16 T cell receptor beta chains from one sample sequenced in a study of human T cells and chemical hapten exposure. Indicated time point: healthy volunteer bleed at 2 weeks. Total RNA was isolated from unfractionated whole blood. TCRdb passed the RACE reads through MiXCR, listing each CDR3 protein once. The sample consists of 130,000 or so distinct CDR3 sequences, approximately 8.3% of them appearing once. Material: whole blood. The receptors derive from a male donor in good health. Some clones in this sample may be carry-over from other donors' samples.

The rearrangement uses TRBV20-1 and TRBJ2-3; TRBD2 agrees at 7 bases. V lost 4 bases and J lost 8; bases outside the gene matches: 15. Per germline, CDR1 DFQATT and CDR2 SNEGSKA (reference sequence). This CDR3 spans 15 amino acids. CDR3 nucleotides: TGCAGTGCTACTCTAGCGGTCCGGGTTCTTGGTACGCAGTATTTT. This encodes CSATLAVRVLGTQYF.

This clonotype was found many times. V usage is TRBV7-2 and J usage is TRBJ1-2, with D possibly matching TRBD1 (5 bases). CDR1 SGHTA and CDR2 FQGNSA come from the germline V gene. V dropped 4 bases and J dropped 4 bases, with 19 bases sitting between them. The CDR3 consists of 16 residues. CDR3 amino acids: CASSSGPRVASYGYTF. For the CDR3, the DNA is TGTGCCAGCAGCTCCGGGCCCAGGGTCGCGAGCTATGGCTACACCTTC.

This clonotype was picked up many times. The genes are TRBV20-1 and TRBJ2-1; 10 bases align to TRBD2. CDR1 is DFQATT, CDR2 SNEGSKA, per germline (reference sequence). The length of the CDR3 is 15 residues. After removal of 5 bases from V and 7 bases from J, the junction contained 11 bases not matched to a gene. The CDR3 sequence is CSAEPLAGEGNEQFF. The CDR3 DNA is TGCAGTGCTGAGCCTCTAGCGGGGGAAGGTAATGAGCAGTTCTTC.

This clonotype appeared a few times. The V gene is TRBV6-5, the J gene TRBJ2-3; possibly TRBD2 for D (5 bases). V lost 6 bases and J 4 bases, leaving 8 bases between the germline ends. Germline V gene lookup returns CDR1 MNHEY and CDR2 SVGAGI. The CDR3 extends over 12 amino acids. The DNA for the CDR3 is TGTGCCAGCAGGACACTAGCAGATACGCAGTATTTT. Encoded protein: CASRTLADTQYF.

This clonotype was observed at least ten times. The chain has TRBV6-5 and TRBJ1-2; D call uncertain. The CDR3 has 16 residues. V was trimmed by 0 bases and J by 1 base, leaving 12 bases between them. Germline V gives CDR1 MNHEY, CDR2 SVGAGI. The CDR3, as DNA: TGTGCCAGCAGTTACTCCCACACAGCTATTAACTATGGCTACACCTTC. As protein: CASSYSHTAINYGYTF.

This clonotype was observed a handful of times. The CDR3: CASSVGSGREYEQYF. The CDR3 DNA reads TGTGCCAGCAGCGTAGGGTCGGGCCGAGAGTACGAGCAGTACTTC. The chain is built from TRBV9 and TRBJ2-7; the D is unclear. The germline CDR1 and CDR2 sequences are SGDLS and YYNGEE. The V end lost 0 bases, the J end lost 4 bases, and 14 bases lay between the germline ends. This CDR3 has 15 amino acids.

There are a few counts of this clonotype. The rearrangement joins TRBV6-2 or TRBV6-3 to TRBJ2-6; D is ambiguous. Germline values: CDR1 MNHEY, CDR2 SVGEGT. The CDR3 runs 16 residues. V was shortened by 6 bases and J by 0 bases, with 12 bases between the two germline ends. The CDR3 reads CASSHGPNSGANVLTF. In DNA form, the CDR3 reads TGTGCCAGCAGCCACGGACCGAACTCTGGGGCCAACGTCCTGACTTTC.

In this sample, this clonotype turned up many times. The chain carries TRBV29-1 and TRBJ1-1, with D hard to call. Germline CDR1 reads SQVTM; CDR2 reads ANQGSEA. Trimming left V 3 bases short and J 1 base short, with 9 bases between. The CDR3 extends over 13 amino acids. CDR3 amino acids: CSVDGQKNTEAFF. The CDR3 DNA reads TGCAGCGTTGACGGCCAGAAGAACACTGAAGCTTTCTTT. The entire variable domain, with the rest obtained from reference TRBV29-1 and TRBJ1-1, is as follows: SAVISQKPSRDICQRGTSLTIQCQVDSQVTMMFWYRQQPGQSLTLIATANQGSEATYESGFVIDKFPISRPNLTFSTLTVSNMSPEDSSIYLCSVDGQKNTEAFFGQGTRLTVV.

This clonotype was observed a few times. The chain joins TRBV2 to TRBJ2-2; D is unresolved. CDR3 length equals 13 residues. V was shortened by 7 bases and J by 0 bases, with 6 bases between the two germline ends. The V gene's germline CDR1 is SNHLY and CDR2 FYNNEI. In DNA form, the CDR3 reads TGTGCCAGCAAACTAACGAACACCGGGGAGCTGTTTTTT. This codes for CASKLTNTGELFF.

The chain employs TRBV29-1 and TRBJ2-2; D might be TRBD1 (5 bases). The CDR3 consists of 13 residues. Deletions cut 3 bases from V and 1 base from J, with 6 bases between. CDR1 is SQVTM, CDR2 ANQGSEA, per germline. The DNA of the CDR3 is TGCAGCGTTGACACAGGGAACACCGGGGAGCTGTTTTTT. It translates to CSVDTGNTGELFF.

The V and J genes are TRBV9 and TRBJ2-7, with 8 nucleotides matching TRBD1. The CDR3 is 15 amino acids. Losses at the gene ends were 2 bases for V and 0 bases for J; bases not matched to a gene: 4. Germline V gene sequence: CDR1 SGDLS, CDR2 YYNGEE. The CDR3 DNA follows: TGTGCCAGCAGCGTTGGACAGGGAACCTCCTACGAGCAGTACTTC. Amino acid sequence: CASSVGQGTSYEQYF. Full variable domain (outside the CDR3, taken from reference TRBV9 and TRBJ2-7): DSGVTQTPKHLITATGQRVTLRCSPRSGDLSVYWYQQSLDQGLQFLIQYYNGEERAKGNILERFSAQQFPDLHSELNLSSLELGDSALYFCASSVGQGTSYEQYFGPGTRLTVT.

The table lists this clonotype with many counts. The chain recombines TRBV18 with TRBJ2-1, with 9 bases lining up with TRBD1. Germline-derived CDR1 and CDR2 are KGHSH and LQKENI. V lost 3 bases to trimming and J lost 0 bases; unmatched junction nucleotides: 6. The CDR3 is 17 amino acids. CDR3 in amino acids: CASSPPGTGSSYNEQFF. The CDR3 nucleotides read TGTGCCAGCTCACCCCCTGGGACAGGGAGCTCCTACAATGAGCAGTTCTTC.

The rearrangement uses TRBV5-5 and TRBJ2-3; no firm D call. The CDR3 sequence is 12 residues long. Looked up from germline, CDR1 is SGHKS and CDR2 is YYEKEE (reference sequence). Trimming left V 4 bases short and J 5 bases short, with 8 bases between. The CDR3: CASSVNRDTQYF. The CDR3 nucleotides are TGTGCCAGCAGCGTAAACAGAGATACGCAGTATTTT.

The rearrangement uses TRBV12-3 or TRBV12-4 and TRBJ1-2; D unresolved. CDR3 size: 11 residues. V dropped 3 bases and J dropped 7 bases, with 6 bases sitting between them. The CDR3 region is CASSLGFGYTF. The CDR3 bases are TGTGCCAGCAGTTTGGGGTTTGGCTACACCTTC.

The rearrangement links TRBV3-1 to TRBJ1-1; TRBD1 aligns across 9 bases. Germline values: CDR1 LGHDT, CDR2 YNNKEL (reference sequence). V shed 2 bases, J shed 10 bases, and the junction held 5 bases outside the gene matches. The CDR3 contains 13 residues. CDR3 amino acids: CASSQLGQGGAFF. CDR3 nucleotide sequence: TGTGCCAGCAGCCAATTGGGACAGGGAGGAGCTTTCTTT. Variable domain in full (rest from reference TRBV3-1 and TRBJ1-1): DTAVSQTPKYLVTQMGNDKSIKCEQNLGHDTMYWYKQDSKKFLKIMFSYNNKELIINETVPNRFSPKSPDKAHLNLHINSLELGDSAVYFCASSQLGQGGAFFGQGTRLTVV.

This clonotype was observed a few times. This chain connects TRBV20-1 to TRBJ1-1; TRBD1 agrees at 9 bases. The ends lost 3 bases at V and 1 base at J; junction bases unmatched: 6. There are 15 residues in the CDR3. From germline, CDR1 is DFQATT and CDR2 SNEGSKA (reference sequence). Here the CDR3 reads CSARTGQGRNTEAFF. The CDR3 nucleotides read TGCAGTGCTAGGACGGGACAGGGCCGGAACACTGAAGCTTTCTTT.